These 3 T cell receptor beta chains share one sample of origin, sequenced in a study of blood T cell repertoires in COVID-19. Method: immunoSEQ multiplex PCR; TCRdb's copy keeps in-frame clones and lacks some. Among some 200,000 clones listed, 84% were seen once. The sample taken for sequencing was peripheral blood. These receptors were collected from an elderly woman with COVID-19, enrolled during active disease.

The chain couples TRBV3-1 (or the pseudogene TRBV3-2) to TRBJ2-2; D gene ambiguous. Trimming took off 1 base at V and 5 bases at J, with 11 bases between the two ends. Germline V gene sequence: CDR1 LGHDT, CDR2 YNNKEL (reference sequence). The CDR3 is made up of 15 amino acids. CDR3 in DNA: TGTGCCAGCAGCCAAGGGGCAAGTACGACCGGGGAGCTGTTTTTT. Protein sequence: CASSQGASTTGELFF.

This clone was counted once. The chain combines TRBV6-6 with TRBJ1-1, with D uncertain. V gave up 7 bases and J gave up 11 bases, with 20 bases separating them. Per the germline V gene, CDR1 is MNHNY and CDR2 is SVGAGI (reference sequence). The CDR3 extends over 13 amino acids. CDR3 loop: CASNERAPPKAFF. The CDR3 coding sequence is TGTGCCAGCAACGAGAGGGCCCCCCCGAAGGCTTTCTTT.

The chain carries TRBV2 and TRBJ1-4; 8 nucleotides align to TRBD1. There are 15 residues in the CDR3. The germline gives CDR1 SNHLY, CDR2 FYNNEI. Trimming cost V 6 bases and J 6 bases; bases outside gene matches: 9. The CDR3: CASRMNRGLDEKLFF. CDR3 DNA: TGTGCCAGCAGGATGAACAGGGGGTTGGATGAAAAACTGTTTTTT.